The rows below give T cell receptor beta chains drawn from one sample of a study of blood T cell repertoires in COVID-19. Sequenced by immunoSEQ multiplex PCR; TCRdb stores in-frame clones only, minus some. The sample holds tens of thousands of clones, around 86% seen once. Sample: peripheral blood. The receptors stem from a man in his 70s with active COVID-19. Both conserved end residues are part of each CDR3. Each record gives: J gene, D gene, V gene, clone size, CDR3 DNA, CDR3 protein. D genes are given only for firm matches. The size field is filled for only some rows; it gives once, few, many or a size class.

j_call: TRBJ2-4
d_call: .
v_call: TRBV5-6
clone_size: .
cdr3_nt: TGTGCCAGCAGCTTGGGGGTAGGACAGAAAGACATTCAGTACTTC
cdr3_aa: CASSLGVGQKDIQYF

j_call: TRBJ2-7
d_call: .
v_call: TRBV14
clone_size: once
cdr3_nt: TGTGCCAGTTCAGGGGCTGTCTACGAGCAGTACTTC
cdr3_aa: CASSGAVYEQYF

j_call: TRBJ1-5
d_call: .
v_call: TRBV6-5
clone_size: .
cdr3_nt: TGTGCCAGCAGCGCAACAGGTTACAATCAGCCCCAGCATTTT
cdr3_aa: CASSATGYNQPQHF

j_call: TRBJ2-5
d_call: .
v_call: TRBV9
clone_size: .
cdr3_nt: TGTGCCAGCAGCCCTGACTGGAAAGAGACCCAGTACTTC
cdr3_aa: CASSPDWKETQYF

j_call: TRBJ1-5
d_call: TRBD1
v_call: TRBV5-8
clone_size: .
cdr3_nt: TGTGCCAGCAGCCCGTGGACAGGGAAGGTCAATCAGCCCCAGCATTTT
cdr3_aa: CASSPWTGKVNQPQHF

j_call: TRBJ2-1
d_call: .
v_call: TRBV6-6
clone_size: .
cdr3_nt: TGTGCCAGCAGTTACGGGCAGGGCCCGTACAATGAGCAGTTCTTC
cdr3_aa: CASSYGQGPYNEQFF

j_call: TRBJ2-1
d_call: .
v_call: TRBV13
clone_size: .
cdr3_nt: TGTGCCAGCAGCTTAGAAGGGGGGGATTGGCACGTCAACAAGTTCTTC
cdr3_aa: CASSLEGGDWHVNKFF

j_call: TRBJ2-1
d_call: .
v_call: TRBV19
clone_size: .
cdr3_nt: TGTGCCAGTAGTATCGGACGGGAAACCAATGAGCAGTTCTTC
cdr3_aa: CASSIGRETNEQFF

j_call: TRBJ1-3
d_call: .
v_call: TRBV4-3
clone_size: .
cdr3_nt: TGCGCCAGCAGCCAAGGACCGGGACTTGGAAACACCATATATTTT
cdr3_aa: CASSQGPGLGNTIYF

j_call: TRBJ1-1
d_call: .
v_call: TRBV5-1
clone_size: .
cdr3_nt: TGCGCCAGCAGCTCCCGGACGGGGGGGATGAACACTGAAGCTTTCTTT
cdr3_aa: CASSSRTGGMNTEAFF

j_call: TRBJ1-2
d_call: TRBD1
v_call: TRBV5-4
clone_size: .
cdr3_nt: TGTGCCAGCAGCCCAACAGGGGATTACTATGGCTACACCTTC
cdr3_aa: CASSPTGDYYGYTF

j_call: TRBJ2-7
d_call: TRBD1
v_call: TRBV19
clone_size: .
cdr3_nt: TGTGCCAGTAGCATTACCGGGACAGTTACCTACGAGCAGTACTTC
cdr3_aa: CASSITGTVTYEQYF

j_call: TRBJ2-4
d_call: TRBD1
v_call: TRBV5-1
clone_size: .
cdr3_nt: TGCGCCAGCAGCCAGATGACAGGGCTAGCCAAAAACATTCAGTACTTC
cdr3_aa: CASSQMTGLAKNIQYF

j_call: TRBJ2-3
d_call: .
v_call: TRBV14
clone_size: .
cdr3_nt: TGTGCCAGCAGCCACCAAGGTCGGGTAGGGGTCTATGGGACAGATACGCAGTATTTT
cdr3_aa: CASSHQGRVGVYGTDTQYF

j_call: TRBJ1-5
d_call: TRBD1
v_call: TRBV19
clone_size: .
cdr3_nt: TGTGCCAGTAGGAGGGACAGGGTCAGCAATCAGCCCCAGCATTTT
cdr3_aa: CASRRDRVSNQPQHF

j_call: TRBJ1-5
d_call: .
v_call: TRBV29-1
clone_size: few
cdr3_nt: TGCAGCGTTGGACAGGGCAATCAGCCCCAGCATTTT
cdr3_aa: CSVGQGNQPQHF

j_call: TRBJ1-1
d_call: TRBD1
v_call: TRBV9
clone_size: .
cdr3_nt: TGTGCCAGCGCCGACAGGGTATCTAATGAAGCTTTCTTT
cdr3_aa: CASADRVSNEAFF

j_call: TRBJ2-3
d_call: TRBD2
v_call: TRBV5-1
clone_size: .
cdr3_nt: TGCGCCAGCAGCTTGGAGGCGGGGGGGACGACGGATACGCAGTATTTT
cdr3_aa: CASSLEAGGTTDTQYF

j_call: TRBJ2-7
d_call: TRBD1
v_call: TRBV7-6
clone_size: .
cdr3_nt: TGTGCCAGCAGCTTAAAAGCCCGGGACAGGGTTCGCGAGCAGTACTTC
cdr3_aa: CASSLKARDRVREQYF

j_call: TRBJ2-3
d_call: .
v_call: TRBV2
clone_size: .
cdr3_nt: TGTGCCAGCAGAAATGGCGGGACGCTCCAGGATACGCAGTATTTT
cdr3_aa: CASRNGGTLQDTQYF

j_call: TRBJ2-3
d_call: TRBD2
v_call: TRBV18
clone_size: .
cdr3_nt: TGTGCCAGCTCTCTTCGAGCGGGGGCAGGCACAGATACGCAGTATTTT
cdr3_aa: CASSLRAGAGTDTQYF

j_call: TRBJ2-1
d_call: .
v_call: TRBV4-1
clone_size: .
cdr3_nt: TGCGCCAGCAGCCAAGCAGAGCTAGCGTACAATGAGCAGTTCTTC
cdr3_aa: CASSQAELAYNEQFF

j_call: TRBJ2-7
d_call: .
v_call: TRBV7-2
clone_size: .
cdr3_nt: TGTGCCAGCAGCTTAATGGACAGTTTTCGCGAGCAGTACTTC
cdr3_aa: CASSLMDSFREQYF

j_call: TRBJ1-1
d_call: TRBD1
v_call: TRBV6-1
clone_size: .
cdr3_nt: TGTGCCAGCAGTGAACAGGGGGCCCCCAAAAGAAACACTGAAGCTTTCTTT
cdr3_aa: CASSEQGAPKRNTEAFF

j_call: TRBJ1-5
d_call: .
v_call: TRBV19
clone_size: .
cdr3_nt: TGTGCCAGTAGTATTATCCTGGAGGAACAACAGCCCCAGCATTTT
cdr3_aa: CASSIILEEQQPQHF

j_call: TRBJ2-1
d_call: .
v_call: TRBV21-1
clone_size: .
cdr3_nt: TGTGCCAGCCCCGGGACAGGGGTTCACCGGGATTCCTACAATGAGCAGTTCTTC
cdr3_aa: CASPGTGVHRDSYNEQFF

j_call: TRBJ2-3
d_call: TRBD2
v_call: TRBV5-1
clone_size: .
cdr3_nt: TGCGCCAGCAATACGGGGGGGCCGAGAGATACGCAGTATTTT
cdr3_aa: CASNTGGPRDTQYF

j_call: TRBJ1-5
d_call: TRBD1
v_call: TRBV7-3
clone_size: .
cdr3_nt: TGTGCCAGCAGCTTCCCCCCGACAGGGGATAGCAATCAGCCCCAGCATTTT
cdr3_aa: CASSFPPTGDSNQPQHF

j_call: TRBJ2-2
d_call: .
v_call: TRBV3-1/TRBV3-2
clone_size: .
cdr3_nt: TGTGCCAGCAGCCCGAGAACAGCGGTGGCCGGGGAGCTGTTTTTT
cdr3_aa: CASSPRTAVAGELFF

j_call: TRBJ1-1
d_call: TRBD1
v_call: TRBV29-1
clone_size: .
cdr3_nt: TGCAGCGCAGCGGGACAGGGGGCCGGGAACACTGAAGCTTTCTTT
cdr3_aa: CSAAGQGAGNTEAFF

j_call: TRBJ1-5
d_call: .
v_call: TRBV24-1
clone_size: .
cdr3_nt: TGTGCCACCAGTGATTCGCGGGGGAGGGTCAATCAGCCCCAGCATTTT
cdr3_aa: CATSDSRGRVNQPQHF

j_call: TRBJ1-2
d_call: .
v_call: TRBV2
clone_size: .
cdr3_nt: TGTGCCAGCAGTGACTACAGTACTTCAAACTATGGCTACACCTTC
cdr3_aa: CASSDYSTSNYGYTF

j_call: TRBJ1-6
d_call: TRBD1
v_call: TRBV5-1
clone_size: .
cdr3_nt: TGCGCCAGCAGCTTGCAACCTGCGCAACAGGGGAATTCACCCCTCCACTTT
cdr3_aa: CASSLQPAQQGNSPLHF

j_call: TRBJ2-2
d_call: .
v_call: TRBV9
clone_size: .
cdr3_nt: TGTGCCAGCAGCGTAGATTCTACCGGGGAGCTGTTTTTT
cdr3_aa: CASSVDSTGELFF

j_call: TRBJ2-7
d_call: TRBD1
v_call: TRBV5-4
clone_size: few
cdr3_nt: TGTGCCAGCAGCTTGGGACCGGGACAGACGGACTTCCTAGGGTACGAGCAGTACTTC
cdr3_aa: CASSLGPGQTDFLGYEQYF

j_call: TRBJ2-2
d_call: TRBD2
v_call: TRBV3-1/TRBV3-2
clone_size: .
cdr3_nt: TGTGCCAGCAGCCCTTCGTGGAGCGGGGGGGCCGGAGGGGAGCTGTTTTTT
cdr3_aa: CASSPSWSGGAGGELFF

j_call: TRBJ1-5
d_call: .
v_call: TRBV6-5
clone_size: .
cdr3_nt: TGTGCCAGCAGTTACGTTCCAGGCAGCCAGCCCCAGCATTTT
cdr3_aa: CASSYVPGSQPQHF

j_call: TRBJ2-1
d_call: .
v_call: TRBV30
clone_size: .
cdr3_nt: TGTGCCTGGAGTCCCGGGTACAATGAGCAGTTCTTC
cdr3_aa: CAWSPGYNEQFF

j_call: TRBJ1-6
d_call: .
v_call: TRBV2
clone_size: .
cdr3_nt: TGTGCCAGCAGTGTGGCTGGGGGCAGATCACCCCTCCACTTT
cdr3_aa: CASSVAGGRSPLHF

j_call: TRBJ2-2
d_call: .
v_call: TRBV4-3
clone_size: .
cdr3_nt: TGCGCCAGCAGCCAAGAAGCGGCGGGGACCGGGGAGCTGTTTTTT
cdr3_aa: CASSQEAAGTGELFF

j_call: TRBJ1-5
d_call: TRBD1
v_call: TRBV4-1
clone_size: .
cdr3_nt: TGCGCCAGCAGCGCGACAGGGGGGGATCAGCCCCAGCATTTT
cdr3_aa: CASSATGGDQPQHF

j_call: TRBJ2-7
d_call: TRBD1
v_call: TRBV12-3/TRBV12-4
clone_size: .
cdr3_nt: TGTGCCAGCCGAGGACAGGGGTTATACGAGCAGTACTTC
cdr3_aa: CASRGQGLYEQYF

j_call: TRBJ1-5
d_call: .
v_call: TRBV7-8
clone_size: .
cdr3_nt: TGTGCCAGCAGCTTAGGACAGACTAGCAATCAGCCCCAGCATTTT
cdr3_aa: CASSLGQTSNQPQHF

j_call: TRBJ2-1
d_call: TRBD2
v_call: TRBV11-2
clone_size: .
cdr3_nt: TGTGCCAGCAGCTTATCTAGCGGGGAGACGATCGGATACAATGAGCAGTTCTTC
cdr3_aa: CASSLSSGETIGYNEQFF

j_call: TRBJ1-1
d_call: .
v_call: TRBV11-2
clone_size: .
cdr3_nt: TGTGCCAGCAGCTTAGGTAGGGGGAACACTGAAGCTTTCTTT
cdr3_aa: CASSLGRGNTEAFF

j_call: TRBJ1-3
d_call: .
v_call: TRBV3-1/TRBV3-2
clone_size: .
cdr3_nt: TGTGCCAGCAGCCGGCGGGTCTCTGGAAACACCATATATTTT
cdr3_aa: CASSRRVSGNTIYF

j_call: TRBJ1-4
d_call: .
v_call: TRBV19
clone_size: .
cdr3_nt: TGTGCCAGTAGTGAGTTCCTGAGTGGAAAACTGTTTTTT
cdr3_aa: CASSEFLSGKLFF

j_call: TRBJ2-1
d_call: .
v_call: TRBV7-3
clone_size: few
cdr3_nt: TGTGCCAGCAGCTTCGCAGGATCCTACAATGAGCAGTTCTTC
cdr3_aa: CASSFAGSYNEQFF

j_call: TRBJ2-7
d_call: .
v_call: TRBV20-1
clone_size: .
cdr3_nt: TGCAGTGCTAGTCCGTCTGGGGGGGCCCACGAGCAGTACTTC
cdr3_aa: CSASPSGGAHEQYF

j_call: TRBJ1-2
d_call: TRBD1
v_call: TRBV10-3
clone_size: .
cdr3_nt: TGTGCCATCAGTGACGGGACAGGGGGCGCAGCGGCCCGCTTC
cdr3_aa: CAISDGTGGAAARF

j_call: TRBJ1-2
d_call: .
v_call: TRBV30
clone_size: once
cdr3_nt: TGTGCCTGGATTAGGGGCGGCTATGGCTACACCTTC
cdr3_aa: CAWIRGGYGYTF

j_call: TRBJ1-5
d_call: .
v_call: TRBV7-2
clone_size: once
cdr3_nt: TGTGCCAGCAGCCCGGACGGCGGAGGCCAGCCCCAGCATTTT
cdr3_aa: CASSPDGGGQPQHF

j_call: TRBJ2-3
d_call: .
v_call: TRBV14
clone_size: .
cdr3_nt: TGTGCCAGCAGCCCACGGATGGAGCTGGGAGCCGGGGATACGCAGTATTTT
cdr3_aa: CASSPRMELGAGDTQYF